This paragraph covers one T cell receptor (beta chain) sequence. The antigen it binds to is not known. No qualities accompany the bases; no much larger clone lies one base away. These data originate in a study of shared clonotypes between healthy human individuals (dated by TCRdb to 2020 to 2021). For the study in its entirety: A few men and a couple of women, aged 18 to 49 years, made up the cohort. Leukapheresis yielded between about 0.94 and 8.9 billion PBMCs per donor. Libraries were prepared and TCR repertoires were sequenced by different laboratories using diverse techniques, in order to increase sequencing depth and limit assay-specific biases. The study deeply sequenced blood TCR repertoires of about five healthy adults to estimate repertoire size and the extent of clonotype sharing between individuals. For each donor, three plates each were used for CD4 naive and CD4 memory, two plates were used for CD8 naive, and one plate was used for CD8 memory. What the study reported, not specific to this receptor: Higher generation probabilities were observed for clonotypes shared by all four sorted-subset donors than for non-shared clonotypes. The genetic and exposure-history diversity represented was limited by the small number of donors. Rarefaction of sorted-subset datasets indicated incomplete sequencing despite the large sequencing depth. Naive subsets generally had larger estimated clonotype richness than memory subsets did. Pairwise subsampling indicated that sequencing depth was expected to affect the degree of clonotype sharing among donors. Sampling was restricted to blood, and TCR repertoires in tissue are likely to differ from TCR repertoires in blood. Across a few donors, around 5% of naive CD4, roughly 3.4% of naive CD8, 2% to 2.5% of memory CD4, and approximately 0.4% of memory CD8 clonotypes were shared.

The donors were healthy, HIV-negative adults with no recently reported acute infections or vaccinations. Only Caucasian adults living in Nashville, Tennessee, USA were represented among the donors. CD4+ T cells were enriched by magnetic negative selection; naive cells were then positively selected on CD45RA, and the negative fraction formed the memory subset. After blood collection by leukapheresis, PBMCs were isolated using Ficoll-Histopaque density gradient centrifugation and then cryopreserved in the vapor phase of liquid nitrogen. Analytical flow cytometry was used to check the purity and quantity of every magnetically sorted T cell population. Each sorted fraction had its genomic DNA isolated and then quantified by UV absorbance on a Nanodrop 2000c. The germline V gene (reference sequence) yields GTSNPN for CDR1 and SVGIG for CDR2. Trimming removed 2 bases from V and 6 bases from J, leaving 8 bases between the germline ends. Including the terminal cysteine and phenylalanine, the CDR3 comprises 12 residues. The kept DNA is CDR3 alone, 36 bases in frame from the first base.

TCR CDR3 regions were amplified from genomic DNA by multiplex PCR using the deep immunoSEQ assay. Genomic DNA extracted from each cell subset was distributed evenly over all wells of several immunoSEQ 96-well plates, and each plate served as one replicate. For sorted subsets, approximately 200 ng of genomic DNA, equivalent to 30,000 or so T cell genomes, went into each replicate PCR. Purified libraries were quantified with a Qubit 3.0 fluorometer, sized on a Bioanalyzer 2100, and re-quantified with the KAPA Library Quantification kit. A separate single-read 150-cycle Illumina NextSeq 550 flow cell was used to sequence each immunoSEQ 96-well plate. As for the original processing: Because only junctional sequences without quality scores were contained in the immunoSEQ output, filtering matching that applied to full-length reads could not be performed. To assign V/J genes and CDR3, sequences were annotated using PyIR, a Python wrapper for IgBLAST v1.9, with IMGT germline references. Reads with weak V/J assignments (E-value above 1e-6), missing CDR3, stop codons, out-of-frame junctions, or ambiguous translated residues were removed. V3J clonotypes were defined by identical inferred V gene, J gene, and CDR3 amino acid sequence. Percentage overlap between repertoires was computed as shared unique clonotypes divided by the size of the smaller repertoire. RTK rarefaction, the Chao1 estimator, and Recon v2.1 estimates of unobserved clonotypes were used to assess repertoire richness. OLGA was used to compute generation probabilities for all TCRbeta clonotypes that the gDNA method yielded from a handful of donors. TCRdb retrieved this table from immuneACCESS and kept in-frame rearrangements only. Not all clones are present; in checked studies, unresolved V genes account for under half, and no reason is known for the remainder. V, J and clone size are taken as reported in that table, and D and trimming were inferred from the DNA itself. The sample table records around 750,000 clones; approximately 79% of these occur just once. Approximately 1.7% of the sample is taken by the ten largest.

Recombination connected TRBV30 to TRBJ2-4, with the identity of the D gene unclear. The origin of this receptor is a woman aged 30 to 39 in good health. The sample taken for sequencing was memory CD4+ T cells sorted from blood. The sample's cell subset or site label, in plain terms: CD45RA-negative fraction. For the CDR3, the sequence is CAWSRQINIQYF. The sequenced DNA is TGTGCCTGGAGTCGGCAGATAAACATTCAGTACTTC.